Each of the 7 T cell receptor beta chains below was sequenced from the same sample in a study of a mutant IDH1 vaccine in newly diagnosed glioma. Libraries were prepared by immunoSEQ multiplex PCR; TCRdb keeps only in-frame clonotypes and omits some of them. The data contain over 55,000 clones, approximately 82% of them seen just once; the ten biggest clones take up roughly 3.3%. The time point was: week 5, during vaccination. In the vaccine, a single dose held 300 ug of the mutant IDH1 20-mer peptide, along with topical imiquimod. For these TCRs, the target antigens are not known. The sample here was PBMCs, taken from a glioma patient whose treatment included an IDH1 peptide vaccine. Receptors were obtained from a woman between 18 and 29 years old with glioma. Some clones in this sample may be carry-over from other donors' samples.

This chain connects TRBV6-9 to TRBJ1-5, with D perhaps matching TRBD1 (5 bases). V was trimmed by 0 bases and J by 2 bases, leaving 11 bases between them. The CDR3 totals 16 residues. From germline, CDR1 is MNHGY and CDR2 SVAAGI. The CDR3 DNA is TGTGCCAGCAGTTATTCAGGGGAGCGTGGCAATCAGCCCCAGCATTTT. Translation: CASSYSGERGNQPQHF.

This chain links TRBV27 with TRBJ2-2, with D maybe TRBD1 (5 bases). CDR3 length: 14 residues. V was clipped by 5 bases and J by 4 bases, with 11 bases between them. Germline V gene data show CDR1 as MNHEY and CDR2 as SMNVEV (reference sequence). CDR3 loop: CASSPDTSTGELFF. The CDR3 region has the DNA TGTGCCAGCAGTCCGGACACTTCCACCGGGGAGCTGTTTTTT.

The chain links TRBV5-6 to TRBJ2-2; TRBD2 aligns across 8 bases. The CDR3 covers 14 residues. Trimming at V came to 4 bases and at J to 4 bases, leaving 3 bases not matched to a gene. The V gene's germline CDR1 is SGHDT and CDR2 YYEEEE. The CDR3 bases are TGTGCCAGCAGCCCCCGGGGGGGCACCGGGGAGCTGTTTTTT. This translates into CASSPRGGTGELFF.

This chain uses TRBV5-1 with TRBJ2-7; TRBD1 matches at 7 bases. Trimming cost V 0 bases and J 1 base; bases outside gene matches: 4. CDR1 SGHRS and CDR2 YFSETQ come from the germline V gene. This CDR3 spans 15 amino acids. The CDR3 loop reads CASSLEGGYSYEQYF. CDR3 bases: TGCGCCAGCAGCTTGGAAGGGGGCTATTCCTACGAGCAGTACTTC.

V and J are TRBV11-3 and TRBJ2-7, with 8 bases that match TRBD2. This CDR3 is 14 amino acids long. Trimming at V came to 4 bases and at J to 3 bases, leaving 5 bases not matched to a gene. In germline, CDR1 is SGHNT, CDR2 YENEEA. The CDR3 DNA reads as TGTGCCAGCAGCTCTCTGGGACTAGGCTACGAGCAGTACTTC. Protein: CASSSLGLGYEQYF. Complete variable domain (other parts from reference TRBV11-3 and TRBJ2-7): EAGVVQSPRYKIIEKKQPVAFWCNPISGHNTLYWYLQNLGQGPELLIRYENEEAVDDSQLPKDRFSAERLKGVDSTLKIQPAELGDSAVYLCASSSLGLGYEQYFGPGTRLTVT.

CDR3 loop: CASSYRTGGYEQYF. DNA for the CDR3: TGTGCCAGCAGTTACCGGACAGGGGGATACGAGCAGTACTTC. The chain employs TRBV27 and TRBJ2-7; 10 nucleotides line up with TRBD1. Germline assignment: CDR1 MNHEY and CDR2 SMNVEV (reference sequence). The CDR3 has 14 residues. Trimming took 4 bases from V and 4 from J; bases not matched to a gene: 4.

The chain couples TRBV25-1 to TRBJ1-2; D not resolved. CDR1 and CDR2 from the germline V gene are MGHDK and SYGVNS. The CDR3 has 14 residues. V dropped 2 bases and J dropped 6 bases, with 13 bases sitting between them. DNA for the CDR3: TGTGCCAGCAGTGAAGAATGGGCAGGAAATGGCTACACCTTC. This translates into CASSEEWAGNGYTF.